The clone carrying this T cell receptor beta chain was recorded many times. Antigen specificity is unknown. The data are from a study of T cells in Graves' hyperthyroidism and ophthalmopathy. General study results and limits: Most thyroid clonotypes with frequency above 0.001 were detected in blood.

Amplified regions were TCR beta CDR3 sequences from RNA transcripts. The HTBI primer set served for first-round RT-PCR of the TCR CDR3. TCRdb used MiXCR to reprocess the multiplex PCR reads, holding one entry per CDR3 protein. The table includes 350,000 to 450,000 distinct CDR3 sequences, approximately 15% detected once. The CDR3 length is 14 residues. The ends were cut back, 4 bases at V and 6 bases at J, with 16 bases in the middle. Germline V gene lookup returns CDR1 SEHNR and CDR2 FQNEAQ (reference sequence). The receptor was derived from a woman aged 55-69 years with Graves' hyperthyroidism. The sequencing input was blood. This sequence joins TRBV7-9 and TRBJ2-7; D assignment may be TRBD1 or TRBD2 (5 bases each). In nucleotides, the CDR3 is TGTGCCAGCAGCTCGACAGCATCTGGGGGCGAGCAGTACTTC. Translating it yields CASSSTASGGEQYF.